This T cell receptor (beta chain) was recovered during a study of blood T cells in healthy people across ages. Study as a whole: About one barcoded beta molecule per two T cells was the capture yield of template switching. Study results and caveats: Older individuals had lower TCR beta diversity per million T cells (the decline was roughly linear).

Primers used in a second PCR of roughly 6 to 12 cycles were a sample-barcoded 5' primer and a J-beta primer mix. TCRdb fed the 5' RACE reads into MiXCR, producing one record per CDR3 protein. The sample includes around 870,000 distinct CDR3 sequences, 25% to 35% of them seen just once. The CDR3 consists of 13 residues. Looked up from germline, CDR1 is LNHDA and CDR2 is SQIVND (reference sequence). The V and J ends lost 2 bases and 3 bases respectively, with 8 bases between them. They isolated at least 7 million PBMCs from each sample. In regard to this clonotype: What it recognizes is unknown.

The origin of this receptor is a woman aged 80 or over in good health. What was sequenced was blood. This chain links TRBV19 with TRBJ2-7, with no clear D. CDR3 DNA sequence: TGTGCCAGTAGTATAAACATCGGCTACGAGCAGTACTTC. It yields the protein CASSINIGYEQYF.